The text below deals with one T cell receptor (beta chain). A junction end diverges from the germline sequence, so it may reflect a read error. The sample is drawn from a study of metastatic and nonmetastatic thyroid tumors. Patients underwent thyroid surgery, and none had received any treatment before it. Germline CDR1 MDHEN, CDR2 SYDVKM. This CDR3 spans 16 amino acids. TCRdb reprocessed the PCR reads using MiXCR. This table has 50,000 to 60,000 clones, approximately 19% appearing once. This receptor was taken from a female donor with papillary thyroid cancer or a benign thyroid nodule (not recorded which). Some clones in this sample may be carry-over from other donors' samples. The chain is built from TRBV28 and TRBJ2-5, with 9 bases aligning to TRBD1. Sequencing input: blood. CDR3 nucleotides: TGCGCCAGCAGCATCCAGGACAGGGGTAGGAAAGAGACCCAGTACTTC. Its protein is CASSIQDRGRKETQYF.